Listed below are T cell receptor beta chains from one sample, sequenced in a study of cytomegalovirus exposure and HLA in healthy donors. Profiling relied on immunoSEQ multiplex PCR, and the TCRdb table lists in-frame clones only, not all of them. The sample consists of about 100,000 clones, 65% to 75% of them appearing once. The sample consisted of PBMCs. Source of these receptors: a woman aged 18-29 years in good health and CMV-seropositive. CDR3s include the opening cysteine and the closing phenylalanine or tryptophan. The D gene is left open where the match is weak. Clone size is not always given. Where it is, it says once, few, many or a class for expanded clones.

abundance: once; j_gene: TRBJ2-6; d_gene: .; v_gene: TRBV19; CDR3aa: CASSIMAGRGANVLTF; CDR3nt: TGTGCCAGTAGTATAATGGCAGGGCGGGGGGCCAACGTCCTGACTTTC
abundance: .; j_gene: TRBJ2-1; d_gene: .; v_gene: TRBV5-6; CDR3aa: CASSSAKQARSYNEQFF; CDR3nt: TGTGCCAGCAGCTCCGCAAAACAGGCTCGCTCCTACAATGAGCAGTTCTTC
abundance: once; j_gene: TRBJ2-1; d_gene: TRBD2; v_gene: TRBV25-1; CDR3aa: CASTPAGGPYNEQFF; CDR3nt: TGTGCCAGCACCCCAGCGGGGGGTCCCTACAATGAGCAGTTCTTC
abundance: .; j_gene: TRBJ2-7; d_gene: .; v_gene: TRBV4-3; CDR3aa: CASSHTGTPRYEQYF; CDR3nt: TGCGCCAGCAGCCACACCGGGACACCGCGGTACGAGCAGTACTTC
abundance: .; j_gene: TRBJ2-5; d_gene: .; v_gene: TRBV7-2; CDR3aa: CASSLRGTAVLQETQYF; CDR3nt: TGTGCCAGCAGCCTACGCGGGACAGCCGTACTCCAAGAGACCCAGTACTTC
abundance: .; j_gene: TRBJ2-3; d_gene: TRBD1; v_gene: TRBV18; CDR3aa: CASSPGQGVGDTQYF; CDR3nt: TGTGCCAGCTCACCGGGACAGGGGGTTGGAGATACGCAGTATTTT
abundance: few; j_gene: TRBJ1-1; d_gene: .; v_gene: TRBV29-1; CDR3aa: CSARPVNTEAFF; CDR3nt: TGCAGCGCTAGGCCCGTGAACACTGAAGCTTTCTTT
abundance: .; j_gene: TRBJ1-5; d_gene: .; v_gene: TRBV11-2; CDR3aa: CASSFTSGGNQPQHF; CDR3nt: TGTGCCAGCAGCTTCACTTCAGGGGGCAATCAGCCCCAGCATTTT
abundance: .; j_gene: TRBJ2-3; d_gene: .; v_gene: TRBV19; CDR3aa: CASSRRTRTDTQYF; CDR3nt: TGTGCCAGTAGTAGGAGGACTCGCACAGATACGCAGTATTTT
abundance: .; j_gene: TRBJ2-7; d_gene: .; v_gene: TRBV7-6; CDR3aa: CASSLLVGPYEQYF; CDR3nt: TGTGCCAGCAGCCTACTAGTTGGGCCCTACGAGCAGTACTTC
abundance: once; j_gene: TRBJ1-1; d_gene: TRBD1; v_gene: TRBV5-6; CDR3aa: CASSARQGGRAEAFF; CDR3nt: TGTGCCAGCAGCGCCAGACAGGGCGGTAGGGCTGAAGCTTTCTTT
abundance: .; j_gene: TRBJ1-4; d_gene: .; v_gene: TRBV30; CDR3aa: CAWSHLGGYEKLFF; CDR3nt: TGTGCCTGGAGTCACCTCGGCGGATATGAAAAACTGTTTTTT
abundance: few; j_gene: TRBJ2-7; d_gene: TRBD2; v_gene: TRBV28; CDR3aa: CASSPGTSGSYEQYF; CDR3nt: TGTGCCAGCAGTCCAGGGACTAGCGGCTCCTACGAGCAGTACTTC
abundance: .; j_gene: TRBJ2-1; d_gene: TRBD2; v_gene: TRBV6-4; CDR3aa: CASSEGTSGNEQFF; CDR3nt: TGTGCCAGCAGTGAAGGGACTAGCGGCAATGAGCAGTTCTTC
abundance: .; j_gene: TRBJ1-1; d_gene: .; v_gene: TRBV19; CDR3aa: CASSIGPPGTEAFF; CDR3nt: TGTGCCAGTAGTATAGGGCCACCTGGCACTGAAGCTTTCTTT
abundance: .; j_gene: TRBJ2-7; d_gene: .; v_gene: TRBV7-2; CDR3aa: CASSYDWLLVEQYF; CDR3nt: TGTGCCAGCAGCTACGACTGGCTCCTGGTCGAGCAGTACTTC
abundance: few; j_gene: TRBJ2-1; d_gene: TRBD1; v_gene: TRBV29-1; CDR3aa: CSVNRGDHNEQFF; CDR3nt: TGCAGCGTCAACAGGGGAGATCACAATGAGCAGTTCTTC
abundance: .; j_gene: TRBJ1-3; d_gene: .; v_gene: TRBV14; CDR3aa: CASSQDRGNTIYF; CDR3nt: TGTGCCAGCAGCCAAGATCGGGGAAACACCATATATTTT
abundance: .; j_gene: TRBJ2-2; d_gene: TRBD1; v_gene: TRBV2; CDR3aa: CASSEAAWTGVELFF; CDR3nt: TGTGCCAGCAGTGAAGCGGCATGGACAGGGGTTGAGCTGTTTTTT
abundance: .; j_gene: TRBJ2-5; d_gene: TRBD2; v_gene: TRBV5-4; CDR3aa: CASSPGTSKETQYF; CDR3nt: TGTGCCAGCAGTCCCGGGACTAGTAAAGAGACCCAGTACTTC
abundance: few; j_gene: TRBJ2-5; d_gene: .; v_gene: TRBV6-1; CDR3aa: CASSEEWAGAETQYF; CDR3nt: TGTGCCAGCAGTGAAGAATGGGCAGGGGCCGAGACCCAGTACTTC
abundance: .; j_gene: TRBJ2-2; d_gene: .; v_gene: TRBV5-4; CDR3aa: CASSSGYDGELFF; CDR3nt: TGTGCCAGCAGCTCGGGATATGACGGGGAGCTGTTTTTT
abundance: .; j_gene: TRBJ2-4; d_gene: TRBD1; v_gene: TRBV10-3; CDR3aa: CAIPGQGTKNIQYF; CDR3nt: TGTGCCATCCCAGGACAGGGCACCAAAAACATTCAGTACTTC
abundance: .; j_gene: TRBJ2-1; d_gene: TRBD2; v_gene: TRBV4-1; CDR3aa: CASSLLSGEKVFF; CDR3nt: TGCGCCAGCAGCCTTCTTAGCGGGGAAAAGGTTTTCTTC
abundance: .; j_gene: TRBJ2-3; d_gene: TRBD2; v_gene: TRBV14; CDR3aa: CASSPLGRELADTQYF; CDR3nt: TGTGCCAGCAGCCCGCTTGGGCGGGAGCTGGCAGATACGCAGTATTTT
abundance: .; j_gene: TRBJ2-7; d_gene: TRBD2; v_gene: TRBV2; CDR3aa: CASRPGLPNGEQYF; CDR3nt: TGTGCCAGCAGGCCGGGACTACCTAATGGCGAGCAGTACTTC
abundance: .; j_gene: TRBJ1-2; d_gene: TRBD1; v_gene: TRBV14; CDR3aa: CASSHTGAGYGYTF; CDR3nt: TGTGCCAGCAGCCACACAGGGGCCGGCTATGGCTACACCTTC
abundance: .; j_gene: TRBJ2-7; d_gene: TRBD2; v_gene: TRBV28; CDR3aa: CASRRLAGAYEQYF; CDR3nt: TGTGCCAGCAGGAGACTAGCGGGGGCCTACGAGCAGTACTTC
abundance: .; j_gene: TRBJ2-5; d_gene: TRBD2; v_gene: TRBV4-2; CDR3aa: CASSLTSGSQETQYF; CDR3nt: TGTGCCAGCAGCCTTACTAGCGGGAGTCAAGAGACCCAGTACTTC
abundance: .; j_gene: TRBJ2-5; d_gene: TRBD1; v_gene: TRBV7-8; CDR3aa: CASSRDRGETQYF; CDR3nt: TGTGCCAGCAGCCGGGACAGGGGAGAGACCCAGTACTTC
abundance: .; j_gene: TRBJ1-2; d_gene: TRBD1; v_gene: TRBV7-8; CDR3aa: CASSLGPGQGYYGYTF; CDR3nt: TGTGCCAGCAGCTTAGGACCTGGACAGGGTTACTATGGCTACACCTTC
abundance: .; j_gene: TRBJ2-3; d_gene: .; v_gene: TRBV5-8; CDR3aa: CASSLAGITDTQYF; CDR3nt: TGTGCCAGCAGCTTGGCAGGGATCACAGATACGCAGTATTTT
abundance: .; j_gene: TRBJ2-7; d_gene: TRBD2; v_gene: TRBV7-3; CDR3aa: CASSLRASGNSYEQYF; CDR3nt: TGTGCCAGCAGCTTACGGGCTAGCGGGAACTCCTACGAGCAGTACTTC
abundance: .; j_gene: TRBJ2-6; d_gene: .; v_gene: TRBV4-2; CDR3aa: CASSHRQDLSIVGLSGANVLTF; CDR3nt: TGTGCCAGCAGCCACAGACAGGACCTAAGTATAGTGGGGCTCTCTGGGGCCAACGTCCTGACTTTC
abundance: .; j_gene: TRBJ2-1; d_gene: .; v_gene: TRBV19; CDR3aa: CASGTLGGEQFF; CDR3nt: TGTGCCAGCGGGACTCTTGGCGGTGAGCAGTTCTTC
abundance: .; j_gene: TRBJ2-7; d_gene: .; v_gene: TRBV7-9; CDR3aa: CASSLGTLGTYEQYF; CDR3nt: TGTGCCAGCAGCCTCGGGACTCTTGGGACCTACGAGCAGTACTTC
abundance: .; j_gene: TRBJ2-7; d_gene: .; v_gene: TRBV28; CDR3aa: CASSPRTASSYEQYF; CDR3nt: TGTGCCAGCAGTCCCCGGACAGCCAGCTCCTACGAGCAGTACTTC
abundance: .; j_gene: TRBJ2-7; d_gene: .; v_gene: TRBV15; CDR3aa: CATSRDFYYEQYF; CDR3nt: TGTGCCACCAGCAGAGACTTCTACTACGAGCAGTACTTC
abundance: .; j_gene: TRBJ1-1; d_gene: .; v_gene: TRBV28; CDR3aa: CASSLSAGRGTEAFF; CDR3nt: TGTGCCAGCAGTTTATCCGCGGGGCGGGGGACTGAAGCTTTCTTT
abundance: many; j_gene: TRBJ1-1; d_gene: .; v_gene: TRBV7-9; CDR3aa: CASSLIREAFF; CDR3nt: TGTGCCAGCAGCTTAATCCGGGAAGCTTTCTTT
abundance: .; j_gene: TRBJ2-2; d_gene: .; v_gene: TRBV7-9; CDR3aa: CAGSAPLGRPGELFF; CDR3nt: TGTGCCGGCAGCGCCCCCCTAGGTCGGCCCGGGGAGCTGTTTTTT
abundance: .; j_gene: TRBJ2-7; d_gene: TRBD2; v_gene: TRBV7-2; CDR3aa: CASSPRGGRYYEQYF; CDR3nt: TGTGCCAGCAGCCCCCGGGGGGGCCGTTACTACGAGCAGTACTTC
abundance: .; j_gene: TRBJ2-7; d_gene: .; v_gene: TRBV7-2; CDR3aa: CASSSLAAYEQYF; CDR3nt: TGTGCCAGCAGCTCATTAGCGGCCTACGAGCAGTACTTC
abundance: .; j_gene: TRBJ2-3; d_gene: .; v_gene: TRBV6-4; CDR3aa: CASSDSARHTDTQYF; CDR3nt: TGTGCCAGCAGTGACTCGGCCAGACACACAGATACGCAGTATTTT
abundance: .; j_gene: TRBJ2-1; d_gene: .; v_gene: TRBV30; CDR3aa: CAWSVRGGAQFF; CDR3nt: TGTGCCTGGAGTGTACGTGGTGGGGCCCAGTTCTTC
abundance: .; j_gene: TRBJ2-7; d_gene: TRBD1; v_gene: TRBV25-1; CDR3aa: CASSEGTAYEQYF; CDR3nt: TGTGCCAGCAGTGAGGGGACAGCTTACGAGCAGTACTTC
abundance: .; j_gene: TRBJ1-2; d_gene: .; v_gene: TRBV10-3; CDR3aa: CAITPDPNYGYTF; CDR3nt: TGTGCCATCACCCCAGATCCAAACTATGGCTACACCTTC
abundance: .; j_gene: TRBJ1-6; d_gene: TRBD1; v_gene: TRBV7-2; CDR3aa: CASSPQGAESPLHF; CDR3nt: TGTGCCAGCAGCCCCCAGGGGGCAGAATCACCCCTCCACTTT